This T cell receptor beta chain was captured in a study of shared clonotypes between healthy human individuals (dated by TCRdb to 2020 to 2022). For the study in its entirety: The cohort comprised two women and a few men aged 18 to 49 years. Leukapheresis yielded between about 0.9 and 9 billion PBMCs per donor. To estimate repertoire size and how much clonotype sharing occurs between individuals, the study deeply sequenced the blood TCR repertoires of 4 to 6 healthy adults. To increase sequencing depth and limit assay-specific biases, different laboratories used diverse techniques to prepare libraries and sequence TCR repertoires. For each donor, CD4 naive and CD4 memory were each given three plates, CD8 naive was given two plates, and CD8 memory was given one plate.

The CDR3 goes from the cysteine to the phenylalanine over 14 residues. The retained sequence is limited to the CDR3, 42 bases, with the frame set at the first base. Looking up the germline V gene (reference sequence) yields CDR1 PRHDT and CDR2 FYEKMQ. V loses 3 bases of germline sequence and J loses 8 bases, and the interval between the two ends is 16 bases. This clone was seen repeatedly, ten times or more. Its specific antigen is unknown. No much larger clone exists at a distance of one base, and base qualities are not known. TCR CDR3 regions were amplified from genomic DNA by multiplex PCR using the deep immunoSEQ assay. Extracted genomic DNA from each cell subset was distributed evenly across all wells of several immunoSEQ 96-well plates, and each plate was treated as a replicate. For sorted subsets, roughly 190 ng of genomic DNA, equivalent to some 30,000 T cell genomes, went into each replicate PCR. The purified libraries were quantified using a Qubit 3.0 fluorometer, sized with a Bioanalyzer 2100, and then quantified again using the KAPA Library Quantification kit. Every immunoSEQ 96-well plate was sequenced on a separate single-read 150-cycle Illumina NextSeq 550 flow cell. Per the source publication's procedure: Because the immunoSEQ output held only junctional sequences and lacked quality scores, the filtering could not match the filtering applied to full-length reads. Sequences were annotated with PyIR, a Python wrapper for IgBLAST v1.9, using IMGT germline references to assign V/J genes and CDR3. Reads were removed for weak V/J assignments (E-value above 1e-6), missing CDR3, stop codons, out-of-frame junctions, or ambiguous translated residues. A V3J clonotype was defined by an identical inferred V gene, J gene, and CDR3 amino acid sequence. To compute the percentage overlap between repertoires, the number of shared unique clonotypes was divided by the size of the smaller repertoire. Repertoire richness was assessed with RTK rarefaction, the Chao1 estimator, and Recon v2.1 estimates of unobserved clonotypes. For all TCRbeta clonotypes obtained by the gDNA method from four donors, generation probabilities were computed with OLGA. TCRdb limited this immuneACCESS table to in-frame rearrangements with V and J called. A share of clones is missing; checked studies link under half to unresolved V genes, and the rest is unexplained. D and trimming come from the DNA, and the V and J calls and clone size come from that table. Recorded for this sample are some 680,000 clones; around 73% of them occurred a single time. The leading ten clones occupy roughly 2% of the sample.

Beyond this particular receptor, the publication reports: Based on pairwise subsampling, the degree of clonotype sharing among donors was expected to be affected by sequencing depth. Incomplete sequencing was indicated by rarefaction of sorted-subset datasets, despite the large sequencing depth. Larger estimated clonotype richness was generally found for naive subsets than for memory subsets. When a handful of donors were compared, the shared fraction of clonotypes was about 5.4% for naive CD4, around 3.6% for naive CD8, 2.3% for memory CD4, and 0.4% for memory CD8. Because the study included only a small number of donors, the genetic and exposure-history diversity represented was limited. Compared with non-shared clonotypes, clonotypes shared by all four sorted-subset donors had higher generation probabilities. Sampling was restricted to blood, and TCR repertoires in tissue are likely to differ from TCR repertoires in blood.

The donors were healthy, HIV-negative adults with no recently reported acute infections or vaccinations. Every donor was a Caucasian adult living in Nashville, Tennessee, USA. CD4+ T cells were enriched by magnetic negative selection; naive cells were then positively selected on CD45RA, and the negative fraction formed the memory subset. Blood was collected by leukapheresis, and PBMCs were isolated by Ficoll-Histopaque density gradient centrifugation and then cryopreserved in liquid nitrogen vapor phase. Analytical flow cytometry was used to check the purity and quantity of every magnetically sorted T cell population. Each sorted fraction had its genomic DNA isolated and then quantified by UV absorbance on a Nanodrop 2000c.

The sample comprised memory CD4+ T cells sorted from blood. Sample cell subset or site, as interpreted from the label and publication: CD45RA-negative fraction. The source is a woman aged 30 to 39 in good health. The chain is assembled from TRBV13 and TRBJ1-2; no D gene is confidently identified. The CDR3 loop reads CASSFRAGLGGYTF. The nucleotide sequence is TGTGCCAGCAGCTTCCGCGCGGGGTTGGGCGGCTACACCTTC.